This T cell receptor beta chain is from a study of T cell responses to AZD1222 COVID-19 vaccine. Germline V CDR1 and CDR2: SGHKS, YYEKEE (reference sequence). After removal of 4 bases from V and 2 bases from J, the junction contained 2 bases not matched to a gene. This CDR3 spans 14 amino acids. Profiling relied on immunoSEQ multiplex PCR, and the TCRdb table lists in-frame clones only, not all of them. The table has about 180,000 clones, roughly nine tenths seen once. Sequencing used peripheral blood, obtained on day 0 of AZD1222 vaccination. The sequence derives from an adult in good health. The rearrangement links TRBV5-5 to TRBJ2-7; 11 bases are shared with TRBD1. CDR3 DNA: TGTGCCAGCAGCATGGGACAGGGGGCCTACGAGCAGTACTTC. Its protein is CASSMGQGAYEQYF. Full variable domain (rest looked up from reference TRBV5-5 and TRBJ2-7): DAGVTQSPTHLIKTRGQQVTLRCSPISGHKSVSWYQQVLGQGPQFIFQYYEKEERGRGNFPDRFSARQFPNYSSELNVNALLLGDSALYLCASSMGQGAYEQYFGPGTRLTVT.